The next 27 T cell receptor beta chains were all read from a single sample in a study of blood T cell repertoires in COVID-19. The protocol was immunoSEQ multiplex PCR, while the TCRdb copy is restricted to in-frame clones and leaves out a portion. Here the sample spans 150,000 to 200,000 clones, 80% to 90% being singletons. The sequenced material came from PBMCs or T cells enriched from blood (not recorded which). The receptors come from a woman between 18 and 29 years old who had recovered from COVID-19.

J is TRBJ1-4 and V is TRBV19; 7 nucleotides match TRBD1. Germline-derived CDR1 and CDR2 are LNHDA and SQIVND (reference sequence). The CDR3 is made up of 17 amino acids. Trimming at V came to 7 bases and at J to 8 bases, leaving 19 bases not matched to a gene. As DNA, the CDR3 is TGTGCCAGTACCATGGGGTTTTTGGGGACAGAGAAGGAAAAACTGTTTTTT. This translates into CASTMGFLGTEKEKLFF. Looking up the rest from reference TRBV19 and TRBJ1-4 gives the full variable domain: DGGITQSPKYLFRKEGQNVTLSCEQNLNHDAMYWYRQDPGQGLRLIYYSQIVNDFQKGDIAEGYSVSREKKESFPLTVTSAQKNPTAFYLCASTMGFLGTEKEKLFFGSGTQLSVL.

V and J are TRBV19 and TRBJ2-3, with 7 nucleotides matching TRBD2. The CDR3 totals 16 residues. Germline V gene data show CDR1 as LNHDA and CDR2 as SQIVND (reference sequence). V shed 3 bases and J 0 bases; nucleotides not matched to a gene: 6. As DNA, the CDR3 is TGTGCCAGTAGTATTTCTAGCGGACCAAGCACAGATACGCAGTATTTT. Protein product: CASSISSGPSTDTQYF.

The rearrangement joins TRBV2 to TRBJ2-7, with 7 bases fitting TRBD2. Trimming took 5 bases from V and 4 from J; bases not matched to a gene: 5. This CDR3 has 13 amino acids. CDR1 SNHLY and CDR2 FYNNEI come from the germline V gene. The CDR3 nucleotides read TGTGCCAGCAGTTTTGGAGCGGGGTACGAGCAGTACTTC. Translated, it gives CASSFGAGYEQYF.

This clone came up once. The V and J genes are TRBV5-1 and TRBJ1-2; TRBD1 might be the D (6 bases). The CDR3 runs 15 residues. Between the trimmed V and J ends, which lost 4 bases and 3 bases, there was a span of 16 bases. Germline loops: CDR1 SGHRS, CDR2 YFSETQ. CDR3 sequence: CASSPGHGSHYGYTF. The CDR3 DNA reads TGCGCCAGCAGCCCGGGACACGGATCCCACTATGGCTACACCTTC.

The CDR3 nucleotides read TGCAGCGTTGAACCACAGGGAATGGACACTGAAGCTTTCTTT. This gives the protein CSVEPQGMDTEAFF. The genes are TRBV29-1 and TRBJ1-1, with D possibly matching TRBD1 (6 bases). V dropped 2 bases and J dropped 3 bases, with 13 bases sitting between them. Germline V CDR1 and CDR2: SQVTM, ANQGSEA. This CDR3 region has 14 residues.

This chain uses TRBV5-4 with TRBJ2-7, with a tentative D call TRBD2 (5 bases). Trimming removed 0 bases from V and 2 bases from J, with 15 bases in between. Germline-derived CDR1 and CDR2 are SGHNT and YYREEE (reference sequence). The CDR3 is 16 residues long. The CDR3 DNA reads TGTGCCAGCAGCTTGGATCCCTCGCGGGCGCCCTACGAGCAGTACTTC. Residues: CASSLDPSRAPYEQYF.

The rearrangement uses TRBV19 and TRBJ1-5, with D maybe TRBD1 (6 bases). The CDR3 covers 16 residues. V lost 3 bases and J lost 2, with 14 bases in between. From germline, CDR1 is LNHDA and CDR2 SQIVND (reference sequence). DNA of the CDR3: TGTGCCAGTAGTATCCCACAGGGAACCGGCAATCAGCCCCAGCATTTT. Translation: CASSIPQGTGNQPQHF.

This chain connects TRBV5-4 to TRBJ2-7; D may be TRBD1 (6 bases). V shed 5 bases and J shed 4 bases, with 16 bases lying between them. Germline-derived CDR1 and CDR2 are SGHNT and YYREEE (reference sequence). This CDR3 region has 14 residues. CDR3 coding DNA: TGTGCCAGCAGGAGGACAGACCGATTTTACGAGCAGTACTTC. It specifies CASRRTDRFYEQYF.

The chain links TRBV6-4 to TRBJ1-1, with a tentative D call TRBD1 (5 bases). The V and J ends lost 7 bases and 4 bases respectively, with 13 bases between them. This CDR3 spans 13 amino acids. Germline V gene data show CDR1 as MRHNA and CDR2 as SNTAGT. The CDR3 DNA follows: TGTGCCAGCACGGCAGGGTCAGGCACTGAAGCTTTCTTT. It codes for CASTAGSGTEAFF.

This chain uses TRBV24-1 with TRBJ2-5; D is possibly TRBD2 (6 bases). Germline lookup yields CDR1 KGHDR and CDR2 SFDVKD. This CDR3 is 15 amino acids long. V was trimmed by 6 bases and J by 5 bases, leaving 18 bases between them. CDR3 bases: TGTGCCACCAGTCTAGCGTATCGGGGGAAGGAGACCCAGTACTTC. It yields the protein CATSLAYRGKETQYF.

The chain employs TRBV2 and TRBJ1-6; TRBD1 matches at 7 bases. Germline V lookup: CDR1 SNHLY, CDR2 FYNNEI. This CDR3 has 14 amino acids. The V and J ends lost 6 bases and 7 bases, in that order; junction bases with no gene match: 6. CDR3 sequence: CASSVGQTNSPLHF. The CDR3 nucleotides read TGTGCCAGCAGCGTGGGACAGACAAATTCACCCCTCCACTTT.

The V call is TRBV12-3 or TRBV12-4, the J call TRBJ1-3; no firm D call. The CDR3 sequence is 13 residues long. V was trimmed by 1 base and J by 2 bases, leaving 3 bases between them. The CDR3 sequence is CASSLGAGNTIYF. The CDR3 DNA follows: TGTGCCAGCAGTTTAGGAGCTGGAAACACCATATATTTT.

This chain links TRBV11-2 with TRBJ1-4, with 8 bases identical to TRBD1. The CDR3 is 19 amino acids. V was clipped by 6 bases and J by 0 bases; unmatched bases: 15. Looked up from germline, CDR1 is SGHAT and CDR2 is FQNNGV. CDR3 in DNA: TGTGCCAGCAGAAAGGGGACAGGACTTATCGAGGCAACTAATGAAAAACTGTTTTTT. It is translated as CASRKGTGLIEATNEKLFF.

The chain recombines TRBV15 with TRBJ1-2, with D possibly being TRBD1 (5 bases). The germline V gene encodes CDR1 LNHNV and CDR2 YYDKDF (reference sequence). Between the trimmed V and J ends, which lost 5 bases and 1 base, there was a span of 8 bases. This CDR3 region has 13 residues. The CDR3 region is CATSVDSNYGYTF. The CDR3 DNA sequence: TGTGCCACCAGCGTTGACAGTAACTATGGCTACACCTTC. Combining the CDR3 with reference TRBV15 and TRBJ1-2 gives the whole variable domain DAMVIQNPRYQVTQFGKPVTLSCSQTLNHNVMYWYQQKSSQAPKLLFHYYDKDFNNEADTPDNFQSRRPNTSFCFLDIRSPGLGDTAMYLCATSVDSNYGYTFGSGTRLTVV.

The chain has TRBV19 and TRBJ1-1, with D possibly TRBD1 on 5 matching bases. The length of the CDR3 is 17 residues. The germline V and J ends were trimmed by 2 bases and 2 bases, with 18 bases remaining between them. The germline V gene has CDR1 LNHDA and CDR2 SQIVND (reference sequence). The CDR3 DNA sequence: TGTGCCAGTAGTATACGGGGGGTAGGGGTCATCAACACTGAAGCTTTCTTT. Residues: CASSIRGVGVINTEAFF.

V and J are TRBV6-6 and TRBJ2-7, with 8 positions matching TRBD1. The CDR3 covers 15 residues. CDR1 is MNHNY, CDR2 SVGAGI, per germline (reference sequence). Unmatched junction bases numbered 7, after V lost 6 bases and J lost 0 bases. This chain's CDR3 is CASRPLGQASYEQYF. In DNA form, the CDR3 reads TGTGCCAGCAGGCCCCTGGGACAGGCCTCCTACGAGCAGTACTTC.

The chain carries TRBV20-1 and TRBJ1-1; D uncertain. The V gene lost 7 bases and the J gene lost 4 bases, with 7 bases spanning the gap. Germline CDR1 reads DFQATT; CDR2 reads SNEGSKA (reference sequence). This CDR3 is 10 amino acids long. CDR3 loop: CSDGGTEAFF. The CDR3 DNA follows: TGCAGTGATGGCGGCACTGAAGCTTTCTTT.

The chain has TRBV3-1 (or the pseudogene TRBV3-2) and TRBJ2-2; D may be TRBD2 (7 bases). The germline V gene has CDR1 LGHDT and CDR2 YNNKEL (reference sequence). The CDR3 is 14 residues long. V was trimmed by 7 bases and J by 5 bases, leaving 14 bases between them. The CDR3 DNA reads as TGTGCCAGCACCCTGGGGGGGCGAACCGGGGAGCTGTTTTTT. It is translated as CASTLGGRTGELFF.

The chain is built from TRBV7-9 and TRBJ2-5; TRBD2 agrees at 8 bases. The V gene end was trimmed by 2 bases and the J gene end by 3 bases; junction bases not matched to a gene: 8. The length of the CDR3 is 16 residues. Germline-derived CDR1 and CDR2 are SEHNR and FQNEAQ (reference sequence). The CDR3 sequence: CASSLLRGVTKETQYF. The CDR3 bases are TGTGCCAGCAGCTTATTGCGGGGGGTCACCAAAGAGACCCAGTACTTC.

This clone was recorded only once. This chain joins TRBV12-1 and TRBJ2-2; the D call of TRBD1 is as the table states it, not checked on the DNA. TRBV12-1 is listed as a pseudogene. This CDR3 has 15 amino acids. CDR3 in DNA: TGTGCCGGCCGGCTTGGGCACTCGAACACCGGGGAGCTGTTTTTT. Residues: CAGRLGHSNTGELFF.

V and J are TRBV4-1 and TRBJ1-2; D remains unclear. The CDR3 totals 14 residues. The V end was cut by 0 bases, the J end by 4 bases, with 9 bases between. Germline V gene data show CDR1 as MGHRA and CDR2 as YSYEKL. CDR3 amino acids: CASSQEEGSYGYTF. The DNA for the CDR3 is TGCGCCAGCAGCCAAGAAGAGGGAAGCTATGGCTACACCTTC.

The chain uses TRBV18 and TRBJ2-5; D is perhaps TRBD1 (6 bases). Germline values: CDR1 KGHSH, CDR2 LQKENI. The V gene lost 1 base and the J gene lost 4 bases, with 13 bases spanning the gap. The CDR3 is 15 residues long. The CDR3 sequence: CASSPLLRGGETQYF. CDR3 nucleotides: TGTGCCAGCTCACCACTGTTAAGAGGGGGAGAGACCCAGTACTTC.

The V and J genes are TRBV5-4 and TRBJ1-2, with TRBD1 as a possible D gene (5 bases). CDR1 is SGHNT and CDR2 is YYREEE in the germline V gene (reference sequence). The length of the CDR3 is 13 residues. V was cut by 0 bases and J by 2 bases, with 5 bases left in between. The CDR3 bases are TGTGCCAGCAGCTTGGGACAGAACTATGGCTACACCTTC. This encodes CASSLGQNYGYTF.

The chain joins TRBV25-1 to TRBJ2-7, with 8 bases aligning to TRBD2. Germline V gene data show CDR1 as MGHDK and CDR2 as SYGVNS. The CDR3 loop spans 14 amino acids. V trimming: 3 bases; J trimming: 0 bases; junction bases outside the gene matches: 1. DNA of the CDR3: TGTGCCAGCAGTGAGAGCGGGGGCTCCTACGAGCAGTACTTC. It translates to CASSESGGSYEQYF.

The chain recombines TRBV5-1 with TRBJ2-7; TRBD1 matches at 10 bases. Germline lookup yields CDR1 SGHRS and CDR2 YFSETQ. V was pared by 0 bases and J by 2 bases, with 8 bases of the junction left unmatched. The CDR3 is 17 amino acids. This CDR3 reads CASSLGPPGTGAYEQYF. The CDR3 bases are TGCGCCAGCAGCTTGGGTCCCCCAGGGACAGGGGCCTACGAGCAGTACTTC.

In regard to this clone: One junction end does not reproduce the germline sequence, and a read error may be involved. The V and J genes are TRBV28 and TRBJ1-2; D perhaps matches TRBD1 (5 bases). Looked up from germline, CDR1 is MDHEN and CDR2 is SYDVKM. The CDR3 has 8 amino acids. CDR3 protein: CASSPRQF. The CDR3 bases are TGTGCCAGCAGCCCTAGACAGTTC.

This clone was found once. V usage is TRBV30 and J usage is TRBJ1-3; D might be TRBD1 (6 bases). The CDR3 runs 14 residues. The V end was cut by 3 bases, the J end by 2 bases, with 11 bases between. Germline-derived CDR1 and CDR2 are GTSNPN and SVGIG (reference sequence). The CDR3, as DNA: TGTGCCTGGAGGCCAGGGGCGGCTGGAAACACCATATATTTT. Protein product: CAWRPGAAGNTIYF.